Listed here are 20 T cell receptor beta chains from one sample, sequenced in a study of blood T cell repertoires in COVID-19. Using immunoSEQ multiplex PCR, the repertoire was profiled, and TCRdb retains in-frame clones only, with some absent. The sample includes 200,000 to 250,000 clones, nearly 90% of them seen just once. The sample consisted of PBMCs or T cells enriched from blood (not recorded which). The origin of the receptors is a young man who had been exposed to COVID-19.

About this clone: The same CDR3 can be traced to other DNA sequences in this sample. This rearrangement joins TRBV5-1 to TRBJ1-1, with D possibly being TRBD1 (5 bases). V gave up 2 bases and J gave up 3 bases, with 8 bases separating them. The CDR3 contains 13 residues. CDR1 SGHRS and CDR2 YFSETQ come from the germline V gene. The CDR3 reads CASSLGHDTEAFF. In nucleotides, the CDR3 is TGCGCCAGCAGCTTAGGACACGACACTGAAGCTTTCTTT.

The rearrangement joins TRBV3-1 (or the pseudogene TRBV3-2) to TRBJ1-6; 8 positions match TRBD1. V shed 0 bases, J shed 10 bases, and the junction held 11 bases outside the gene matches. Germline V CDR1 and CDR2: LGHDT, YNNKEL (reference sequence). This CDR3 has 17 residues. CDR3 bases: TGTGCCAGCAGCCAAGATCAGGGGGGACAGGCGGGATCACCCCTCCACTTT. Its protein is CASSQDQGGQAGSPLHF.

This clone was seen a few times. V and J are TRBV4-2 and TRBJ2-2; 10 bases match TRBD2. The CDR3 contains 13 residues. Unmatched junction bases numbered 5, after V lost 11 bases and J lost 5 bases. Germline V lookup: CDR1 LGHNA, CDR2 YNFKEQ. The CDR3 sequence: CAASSGGTGELFF. The DNA of the CDR3 is TGTGCCGCTTCTAGCGGGGGAACCGGGGAGCTGTTTTTT.

In this sample, this clone turned up once. CDR3 DNA sequence: TGTGCCAGCTCCAGAGGGGGGGGCAGTGAGCAGTTCTTC. Residues: CASSRGGGSEQFF. The rearrangement uses TRBV6-5 and TRBJ2-1, with D tentatively TRBD2 (7 bases). Germline V gene lookup returns CDR1 MNHEY and CDR2 SVGAGI. This CDR3 has 13 residues. V lost 8 bases and J 9 bases, leaving 17 bases between the germline ends.

Here the CDR3 DNA reads TGTGCCAGCAGCCACCGGGACAGTAGCACAGATACGCAGTATTTT. Amino acid sequence: CASSHRDSSTDTQYF. The chain joins TRBV21-1 to TRBJ2-3; TRBD1 was called by the table and not checked on the DNA. TRBV21-1 is reported as a pseudogene. The CDR3 length is 15 residues.

J is TRBJ2-3 and V is TRBV9, with TRBD1 identical over 10 bases. Unmatched junction bases numbered 8, after V lost 2 bases and J lost 5 bases. The CDR3 has 16 residues. CDR1 is SGDLS, CDR2 YYNGEE, per germline. The CDR3 loop reads CASSVTGTGVGDTQYF. The CDR3 bases are TGTGCCAGCAGCGTCACCGGGACAGGGGTGGGAGATACGCAGTATTTT.

The chain has TRBV4-2 and TRBJ2-3; a weak D match, TRBD2 (7 bases). This CDR3 spans 18 amino acids. The germline gives CDR1 LGHNA, CDR2 YNFKEQ. The germline V and J ends were trimmed by 0 bases and 4 bases, with 20 bases remaining between them. The CDR3 coding sequence is TGTGCCAGCAGCCAAGAGGGTTTCGCGGGGGCTGAAGCAGATACGCAGTATTTT. This translates into CASSQEGFAGAEADTQYF.

The genes are TRBV12-3 or TRBV12-4 and TRBJ2-1; 11 nucleotides match TRBD2. The V gene end was trimmed by 4 bases and the J gene end by 13 bases; junction bases not matched to a gene: 3. The CDR3 contains 12 residues. CDR3 residues: CASSSSGGIQFF. The CDR3 DNA reads as TGTGCCAGCAGTTCTAGCGGGGGGATTCAGTTCTTC.

The chain employs TRBV20-1 and TRBJ2-1; D not certain. The CDR3 is made up of 11 amino acids. V lost 6 bases and J 8 bases, leaving 11 bases between the germline ends. Germline-derived CDR1 and CDR2 are DFQATT and SNEGSKA (reference sequence). For the CDR3, the DNA is TGCAGTGCGACCGTAGCCTATGAGCAGTTCTTC. Encoded protein: CSATVAYEQFF.

The chain is built from TRBV10-3 and TRBJ2-6; 12 bases line up with TRBD1. CDR1 and CDR2 (germline): ENHRY, SYGVKD. The CDR3 is 18 residues long. V trimming: 7 bases; J trimming: 2 bases; junction bases outside the gene matches: 9. The CDR3 DNA follows: TGTGCCATCACTTCCGGGACAGGGGGCAGACCTGGGGCCAACGTCCTGACTTTC. Translating gives CAITSGTGGRPGANVLTF.

The V and J genes are TRBV11-3 and TRBJ2-1; a possible D gene is TRBD1 (6 bases). CDR1 is SGHNT, CDR2 YENEEA, per germline. The CDR3 has 15 residues. V was pared by 3 bases and J by 6 bases, with 15 bases between. The CDR3 sequence: CASSFSQGPFNEQFF. The CDR3 DNA reads as TGTGCCAGCAGCTTCTCACAGGGCCCCTTCAATGAGCAGTTCTTC.

The V call is TRBV29-1, the J call TRBJ2-7, with a weak D call TRBD1 (7 bases). V dropped 6 bases and J dropped 6 bases, with 15 bases sitting between them. CDR1 SQVTM and CDR2 ANQGSEA come from the germline V gene. CDR3 size: 12 residues. The CDR3 sequence is CSVARQGGEQYF. DNA for the CDR3: TGCAGCGTGGCCCGACAGGGAGGCGAGCAGTACTTC.

This chain links TRBV6-5 with TRBJ1-1; possible D gene TRBD1, 5 bases. With 4 bases removed from V and 0 bases from J, the gap between germline ends came to 9 bases. Germline values: CDR1 MNHEY, CDR2 SVGAGI. CDR3 length: 14 amino acids. As DNA, the CDR3 is TGTGCCAGCAGTTCTCCAGGGATGAACACTGAAGCTTTCTTT. Protein sequence: CASSSPGMNTEAFF.

In this sample, this clone turned up once. The chain carries TRBV2 and TRBJ2-1; D possibly corresponds to TRBD2 (7 bases). From germline, CDR1 is SNHLY and CDR2 FYNNEI. The CDR3 extends over 14 amino acids. Trimming stripped 5 bases from V and 4 bases from J, with 12 bases between. The chain's CDR3 is CASSLGGAYNEQFF. In DNA form, the CDR3 reads TGTGCCAGCAGTTTAGGGGGGGCGTACAATGAGCAGTTCTTC.

This clone was seen just once. This chain connects TRBV5-1 to TRBJ1-1; D not resolved. The CDR3 sequence is 14 residues long. With 0 bases removed from V and 0 bases from J, the gap between germline ends came to 6 bases. Germline V gene data show CDR1 as SGHRS and CDR2 as YFSETQ. DNA of the CDR3: TGCGCCAGCAGCTTGGCCACAATGAACACTGAAGCTTTCTTT. This codes for CASSLATMNTEAFF.

The chain links TRBV5-1 to TRBJ2-3; 11 bases are a match to TRBD2. The CDR3 spans 17 residues. CDR1 and CDR2 from the germline V gene are SGHRS and YFSETQ. The J segment lost 3 bases and the V segment lost 3 bases, leaving 9 bases of the junction unmatched. The CDR3 reads CASSSNSGGAGTDTQYF. The DNA of the CDR3 is TGCGCCAGCAGCTCGAATAGCGGGGGGGCCGGGACAGATACGCAGTATTTT.

CDR3 sequence reads: CASSPAADTQYF. As DNA, the CDR3 is TGTGCCAGCAGCCCTGCAGCAGATACGCAGTATTTT. V and J are TRBV12-3 or TRBV12-4 and TRBJ2-3; D is uncertain. Trimming took off 6 bases at V and 4 bases at J, with 8 bases between the two ends. The CDR3 covers 12 residues.

The V call is TRBV5-4, the J call TRBJ1-6; TRBD1 matches at 8 bases. Trimming removed 6 bases from V and 9 bases from J; junction bases left unmatched: 5. In germline, CDR1 is SGHNT, CDR2 YYREEE (reference sequence). The length of the CDR3 is 13 residues. The CDR3 nucleotides read TGTGCCAGCACCTACGACAGGGGTTCACCCCTCCACTTT. Amino acid sequence: CASTYDRGSPLHF.

Only a few counts were recorded for this clone. The rearrangement links TRBV3-1 (or the pseudogene TRBV3-2) to TRBJ1-5; TRBD1 might be the D (5 bases). CDR1 and CDR2 from the germline V gene are LGHDT and YNNKEL (reference sequence). V was clipped by 2 bases and J by 6 bases, with 8 bases between them. CDR3 length equals 13 residues. For the CDR3, the DNA is TGTGCCAGCAGCCAATCGACAGTTCAGCCCCAGCATTTT. This gives the protein CASSQSTVQPQHF.

The chain combines TRBV5-1 with TRBJ1-2, with TRBD1 identical over 11 bases. V lost 0 bases to trimming and J lost 5 bases; unmatched junction nucleotides: 3. The CDR3 runs 15 residues. Germline CDR1 reads SGHRS; CDR2 reads YFSETQ. The CDR3 loop reads CASSLAGQGAYGYTF. Written as DNA, the CDR3 is TGCGCCAGCAGCTTGGCAGGACAGGGGGCGTATGGCTACACCTTC.